Listed below are T cell receptor beta chains from one sample, sequenced in a study of shared clonotypes between healthy human individuals. Here immunoSEQ multiplex PCR was the method, and the copy in TCRdb shows in-frame clones only, minus some. This sample yields around 1.5 million clones, of which nearly 99% are seen a single time; around 0.47% belongs to the top ten. Sequenced: naive CD4+ T cells sorted from blood. These receptors were obtained from a man aged 25-45 years in good health. The CDR3 runs from the conserved cysteine through the conserved F or W.

J gene,V gene,CDR3 protein
TRBJ1-2,TRBV18,CASSPQGDNYGYTF
TRBJ2-1,TRBV7-3,CASSLGRTLEQFF
TRBJ2-7,TRBV10-2,CASSRTSGTNYEQYF
TRBJ2-1,TRBV19,CASSMRTASSYNEQFF
TRBJ2-6,TRBV5-1,CASSPPDTSGANVLTF
TRBJ2-7,TRBV28,CASSSPGQHYEQYF
TRBJ2-5,TRBV5-1,CASSLNPGTSGRARGRETQYF
TRBJ2-7,TRBV6-5,CASSVRANEQYF
TRBJ2-6,TRBV19,CASSITGWWPGANVLTF
TRBJ1-1,TRBV7-9,CASSRQGAEAFF
TRBJ1-2,TRBV5-1,CASSQDRGWYGYTF
TRBJ1-5,TRBV7-8,CASSLDVGERQPQHF
TRBJ2-1,TRBV6-5,CASRQGNYNEQFF
TRBJ1-2,TRBV7-9,CASSLLQQRPYF
TRBJ2-1,TRBV10-3,CAILSPTGPNNEQFF
TRBJ2-7,TRBV18,CASSPRSGTYEQYF
TRBJ2-2,TRBV14,CASSRGQGRVGELFF
TRBJ1-1,TRBV19,CASRDRATTEAFF
TRBJ2-7,TRBV11-2,CASSLETGAHEQYF
TRBJ2-3,TRBV7-7,CASSFGQNTDTQYF
TRBJ2-3,TRBV6-6,CASSYAIAGVVDTQYF
TRBJ1-1,TRBV2,CASREKGGGTEAFF
TRBJ2-1,TRBV7-9,CASSLGGLAGVDYNEQFF
TRBJ1-1,TRBV5-1,CASSPYRQGAENTEAFF
TRBJ1-5,TRBV28,CASSRVGNQPQHF
TRBJ2-2,TRBV28,CASSEDSSGELFF
TRBJ2-1,TRBV11-2,CASSSPRGSYNEQFF
TRBJ2-7,TRBV5-1,CASSLVSGSYEQYF
TRBJ2-5,TRBV5-1,CASSFTGSSETQYF
TRBJ2-6,TRBV5-1,CASSFVEGRNSGANVLTF
TRBJ2-7,TRBV18,CASSSGPYEQYF
TRBJ1-2,TRBV6-1,CASSEATDYGYTF
TRBJ2-5,TRBV11-2,CASSRDTLETQYF
TRBJ2-3,TRBV18,CASSPLTSRTSTDTQYF
TRBJ2-7,TRBV2,CASSEGATSYEQYF
TRBJ2-2,TRBV18,CASSPGQGEIAGELFF
TRBJ2-2,TRBV7-7,CASSSGTENTGELFF
TRBJ1-2,TRBV29-1,CSVWTFSYGYTF
TRBJ2-6,TRBV6-5,CASSYKTGAGANVLTF
TRBJ2-7,TRBV19,CASSLPGQGLDEQYF
TRBJ1-4,TRBV29-1,CSVRLITGLNEKLFF
TRBJ1-5,TRBV7-9,CASSFGQGRNNQPQHF
TRBJ2-7,TRBV5-1,CASSLVAGGTYEQYF
TRBJ2-1,TRBV11-2,CASSLGVDNEQFF
TRBJ2-2,TRBV11-2,CASSLALEIGELFF
TRBJ2-1,TRBV11-2,CASSLGRNEQFF
TRBJ2-4,TRBV6-1,CASSGRDKIAKNIQYF
TRBJ2-3,TRBV7-3,CASSPPGADTQYF
TRBJ2-7,TRBV6-1,CASSATSGSPYEQYF
TRBJ2-1,TRBV18,CASSIGTGSYNEQFF
TRBJ2-6,TRBV5-1,CASSFWAPTAGGANVLTF
TRBJ1-4,TRBV5-4,CASSRRPLDNEKLFF